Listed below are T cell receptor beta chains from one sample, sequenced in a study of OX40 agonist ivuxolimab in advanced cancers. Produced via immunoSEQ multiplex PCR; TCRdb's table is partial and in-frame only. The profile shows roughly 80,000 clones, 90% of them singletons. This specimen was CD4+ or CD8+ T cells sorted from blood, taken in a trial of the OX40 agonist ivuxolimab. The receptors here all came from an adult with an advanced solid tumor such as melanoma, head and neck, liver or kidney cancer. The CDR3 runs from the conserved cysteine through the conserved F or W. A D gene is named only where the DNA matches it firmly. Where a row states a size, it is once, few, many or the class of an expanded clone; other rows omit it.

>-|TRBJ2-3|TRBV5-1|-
TGCGCCAGCAGCGGCGCCAAGGGGATCACAGATACGCAGTATTTT
CASSGAKGITDTQYF
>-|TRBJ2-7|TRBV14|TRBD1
TGTGCCAGCAGCCGGGACAGGGGGCTCTCCGAGCAGTACTTC
CASSRDRGLSEQYF
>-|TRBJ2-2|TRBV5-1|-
TGCGCCAGCAGCTTGTCGAGGGGACGGATAGGCGGGGAGCTGTTTTTT
CASSLSRGRIGGELFF
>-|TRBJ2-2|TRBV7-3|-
TGTGCCAGCGGTAGACACTCCACCGGGGAGCTGTTTTTT
CASGRHSTGELFF
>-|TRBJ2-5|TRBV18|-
TGTGCCAGCTCACCGGGCGGACAAGAGACCCAGTACTTC
CASSPGGQETQYF
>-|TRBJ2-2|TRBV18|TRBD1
TGTGCCAGCTCACCACGACAGGGGGCTGCCACCGGGGAGCTGTTTTTT
CASSPRQGAATGELFF
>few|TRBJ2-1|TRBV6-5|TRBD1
TGTGCCAGCAGCAGGACAGGGGGGAATGAGCAGTTCTTC
CASSRTGGNEQFF
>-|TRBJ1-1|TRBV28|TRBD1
TGTGCCACCGGCCGGGACAGGGTGGAGGCTTTCTTT
CATGRDRVEAFF
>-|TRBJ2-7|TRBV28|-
TGTGCCAGCACAGCCGGGAACCAGGGGCGGTACGAGCAGTACTTC
CASTAGNQGRYEQYF
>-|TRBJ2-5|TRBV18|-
TGTGCCAGCTCACCACGGGGAGGAGAGACCCAGTACTTC
CASSPRGGETQYF
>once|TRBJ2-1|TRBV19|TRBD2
TGTGCCACCACCCCCCGTACTAGCGGAAGCTCCTACAATGAGCAGTTCTTC
CATTPRTSGSSYNEQFF
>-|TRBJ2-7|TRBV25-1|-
TGTGCCAGCAGTGACTCTACTTCCATCTCCTACGAGCAGTACTTC
CASSDSTSISYEQYF
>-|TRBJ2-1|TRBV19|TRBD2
TGTGCCAGTACCTCTATAGCGGGATCCTACAATGAGCAGTTCTTC
CASTSIAGSYNEQFF
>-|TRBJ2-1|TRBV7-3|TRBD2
TGTGCCAGCAGCGCGAGACTAGCGGCCTACAATGAGCAGTTCTTC
CASSARLAAYNEQFF
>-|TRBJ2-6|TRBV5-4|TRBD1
TGTGCCAGCAGCCCGGGACAGGGGGCTCTTGGGGCCAACGTCCTGACTTTC
CASSPGQGALGANVLTF
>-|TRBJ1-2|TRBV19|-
TGTGCCAGTAGTGGTCTCGGACAGATGAACTATGGCTACACCTTC
CASSGLGQMNYGYTF
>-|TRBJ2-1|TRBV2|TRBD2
TGTGCCAGCAGTGAACGGCTAGCGGGAGACAATGAGCAGTTCTTC
CASSERLAGDNEQFF
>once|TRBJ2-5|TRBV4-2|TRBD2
TGTGCCAGCAGCCAAGATCCGAGAGGCGGGGGATATAGAGAGACCCAGTACTTC
CASSQDPRGGGYRETQYF
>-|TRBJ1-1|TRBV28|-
TGTGCCAGCAGGCTAAGGACAGTCACTGAAGCTTTCTTT
CASRLRTVTEAFF
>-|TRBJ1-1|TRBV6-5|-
TGTGCCAGCAGGGAACAGATCAAGAACACTGAAGCTTTCTTT
CASREQIKNTEAFF
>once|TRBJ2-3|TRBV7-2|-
TGTGCCAGCAGCCTTCGCAGGGATACGCAGTATTTT
CASSLRRDTQYF
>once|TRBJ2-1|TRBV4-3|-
TGCGCCAGCAGCCAAGTCCTAGCGAGCTCCTACAATGAGCAGTTCTTC
CASSQVLASSYNEQFF
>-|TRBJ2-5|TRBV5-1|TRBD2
TGCGCCAGCAGCTCCACCGGGACTAGCCCCAAGACCCAGTACTTC
CASSSTGTSPKTQYF
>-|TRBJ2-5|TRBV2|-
TGTGCCAGCAGTGTAGAATCTGGGGGCGAGACCCAGTACTTC
CASSVESGGETQYF
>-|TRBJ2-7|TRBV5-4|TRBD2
TGTGCCAGCAGCCAACTAGCGGGAGGGACCTACGAGCAGTACTTC
CASSQLAGGTYEQYF
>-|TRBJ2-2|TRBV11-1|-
TGTGCCAGCAGTCCGGGACGGAGCGTCACCGGGGAGCTGTTTTTT
CASSPGRSVTGELFF